The 3 T cell receptor beta chains given below trace back to one sample, sequenced in a study of blood T cell repertoires in COVID-19. Repertoires were generated with immunoSEQ multiplex PCR, while TCRdb's copy carries only in-frame clones and drops some. The sample lists approximately 60,000 clones; 90% to 95% were seen once. The sample taken for sequencing was peripheral blood. The source is a man in his 70s with active COVID-19.

The chain combines TRBV7-9 with TRBJ2-1; weak D call: TRBD1 (6 bases). This CDR3 is 16 amino acids long. Germline V CDR1 and CDR2: SEHNR, FQNEAQ (reference sequence). Trimming cost V 1 base and J 6 bases, with 16 bases left between them. The CDR3 sequence: CASSLVGRGASNEQFF. The CDR3 nucleotides read TGTGCCAGCAGCTTAGTGGGCAGGGGTGCCAGCAATGAGCAGTTCTTC.

The chain combines TRBV25-1 with TRBJ1-5; 7 bases are shared with TRBD1. This CDR3 is 15 amino acids long. J lost 5 bases, V lost 3 bases, and 7 bases had no gene match. Germline V gene data show CDR1 as MGHDK and CDR2 as SYGVNS. CDR3 sequence reads: CASSDSQGVDQPQHF. CDR3 coding DNA: TGTGCCAGCAGTGATTCCCAGGGGGTGGATCAGCCCCAGCATTTT.

The CDR3 spells CASSYFRGAGEAFF. The DNA for the CDR3 is TGTGCCAGCAGTTACTTTCGGGGGGCTGGTGAAGCTTTCTTT. The chain joins TRBV6-5 to TRBJ1-1, with D possibly being TRBD1 (6 bases). Germline lookup yields CDR1 MNHEY and CDR2 SVGAGI. The CDR3 spans 14 residues. V was cut by 1 base and J by 7 bases, with 13 bases left in between.